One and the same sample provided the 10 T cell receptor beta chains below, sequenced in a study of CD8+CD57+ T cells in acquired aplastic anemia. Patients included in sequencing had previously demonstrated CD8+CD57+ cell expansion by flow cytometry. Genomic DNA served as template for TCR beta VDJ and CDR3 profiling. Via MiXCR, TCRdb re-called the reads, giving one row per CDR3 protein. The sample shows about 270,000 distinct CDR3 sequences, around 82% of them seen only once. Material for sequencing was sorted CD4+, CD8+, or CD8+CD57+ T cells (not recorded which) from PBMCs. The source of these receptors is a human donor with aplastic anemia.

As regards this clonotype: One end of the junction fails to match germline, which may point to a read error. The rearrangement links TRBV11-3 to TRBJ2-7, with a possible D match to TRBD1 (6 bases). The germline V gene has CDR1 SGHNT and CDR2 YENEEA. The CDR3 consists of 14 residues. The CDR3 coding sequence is TGTGCCACCAGCGGCCAGGGGATAGCCTACGAGCAGTACTTC. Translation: CATSGQGIAYEQYF. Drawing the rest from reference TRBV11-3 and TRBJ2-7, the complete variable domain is EAGVVQSPRYKIIEKKQPVAFWCNPISGHNTLYWYLQNLGQGPELLIRYENEEAVDDSQLPKDRFSAERLKGVDSTLKIQPAELGDSAVYLCATSGQGIAYEQYFGPGTRLTVT.

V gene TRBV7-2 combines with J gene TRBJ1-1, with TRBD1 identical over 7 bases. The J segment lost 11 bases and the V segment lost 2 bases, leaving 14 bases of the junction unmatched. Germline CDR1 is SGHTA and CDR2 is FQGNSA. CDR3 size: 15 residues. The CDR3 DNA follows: TGTGCCAGCAGCTTAAAGGGGGCAGGTTCCTCTGTTGCTTTCTTT. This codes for CASSLKGAGSSVAFF. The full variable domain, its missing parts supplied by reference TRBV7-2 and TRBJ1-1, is GAGVSQSPSNKVTEKGKDVELRCDPISGHTALYWYRQSLGQGLEFLIYFQGNSAPDKSGLPSDRFSAERTGGSVSTLTIQRTQQEDSAVYLCASSLKGAGSSVAFFGQGTRLTVV.

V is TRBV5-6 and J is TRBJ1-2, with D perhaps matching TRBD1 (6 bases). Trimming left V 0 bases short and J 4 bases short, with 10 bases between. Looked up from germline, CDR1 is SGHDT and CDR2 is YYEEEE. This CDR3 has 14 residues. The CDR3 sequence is CASSLEQGPYGYTF. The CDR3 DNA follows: TGTGCCAGCAGCTTGGAGCAGGGGCCCTATGGCTACACCTTC.

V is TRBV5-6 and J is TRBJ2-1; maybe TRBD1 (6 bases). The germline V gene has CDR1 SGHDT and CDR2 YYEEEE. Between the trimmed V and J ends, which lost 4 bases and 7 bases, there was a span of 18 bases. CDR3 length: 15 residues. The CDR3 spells CASSTRDTGKNEQFF. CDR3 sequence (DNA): TGTGCCAGCAGCACCCGGGACACGGGTAAAAATGAGCAGTTCTTC.

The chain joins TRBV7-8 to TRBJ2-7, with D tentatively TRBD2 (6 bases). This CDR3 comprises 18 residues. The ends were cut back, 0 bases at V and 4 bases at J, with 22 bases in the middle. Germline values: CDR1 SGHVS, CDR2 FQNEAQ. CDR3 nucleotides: TGTGCCAGCAGCTTAGCGGGAGGCCGGGCAGCGCTTTATTACGAGCAGTACGTC. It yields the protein CASSLAGGRAALYYEQYV.

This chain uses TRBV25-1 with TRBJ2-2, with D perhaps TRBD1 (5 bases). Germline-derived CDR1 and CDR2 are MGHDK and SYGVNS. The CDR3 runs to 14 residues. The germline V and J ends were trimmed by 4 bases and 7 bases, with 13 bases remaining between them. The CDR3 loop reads CASSGREEIGELFF. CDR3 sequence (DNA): TGTGCCAGCAGTGGCAGGGAAGAGATCGGGGAGCTGTTTTTT.

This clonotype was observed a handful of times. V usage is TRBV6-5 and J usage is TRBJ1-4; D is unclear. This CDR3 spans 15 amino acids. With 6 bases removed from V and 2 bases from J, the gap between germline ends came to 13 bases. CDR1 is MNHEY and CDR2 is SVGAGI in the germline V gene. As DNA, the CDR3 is TGTGCCAGCAGCTTAATGGGGATCACTAATGAAAAACTGTTTTTT. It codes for CASSLMGITNEKLFF.

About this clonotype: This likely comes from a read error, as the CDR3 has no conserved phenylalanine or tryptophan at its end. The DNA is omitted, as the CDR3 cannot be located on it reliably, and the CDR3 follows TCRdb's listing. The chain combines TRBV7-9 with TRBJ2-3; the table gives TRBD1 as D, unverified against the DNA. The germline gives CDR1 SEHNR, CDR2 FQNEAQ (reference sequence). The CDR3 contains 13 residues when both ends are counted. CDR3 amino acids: CASGEGGTYTPYV.

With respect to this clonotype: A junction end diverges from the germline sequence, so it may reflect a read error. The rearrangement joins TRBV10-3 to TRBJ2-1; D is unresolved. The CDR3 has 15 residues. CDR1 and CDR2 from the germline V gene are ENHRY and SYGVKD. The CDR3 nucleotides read TGTGCCAGCAGTGAAGTTAGCCAGGCGTACAATGAGCAGTTCTTC. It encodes CASSEVSQAYNEQFF.

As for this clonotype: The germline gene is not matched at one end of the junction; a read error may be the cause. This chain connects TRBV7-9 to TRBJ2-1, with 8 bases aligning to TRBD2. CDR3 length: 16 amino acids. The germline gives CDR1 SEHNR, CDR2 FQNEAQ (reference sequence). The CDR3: CASSHKSGGGSNEQFF. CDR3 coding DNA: TGCGCCAGCAGCCACAAAAGCGGCGGGGGGAGCAATGAGCAGTTCTTC.